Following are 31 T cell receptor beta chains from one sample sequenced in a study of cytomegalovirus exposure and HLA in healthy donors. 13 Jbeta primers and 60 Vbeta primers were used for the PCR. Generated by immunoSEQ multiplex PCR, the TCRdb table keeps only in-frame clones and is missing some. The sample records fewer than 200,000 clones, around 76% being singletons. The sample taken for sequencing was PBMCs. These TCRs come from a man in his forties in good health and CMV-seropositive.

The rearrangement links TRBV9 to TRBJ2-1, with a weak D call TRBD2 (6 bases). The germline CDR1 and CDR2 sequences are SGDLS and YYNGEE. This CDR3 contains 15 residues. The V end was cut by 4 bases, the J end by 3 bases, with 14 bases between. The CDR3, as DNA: TGTGCCAGCAGCCTTACGGGGGAGAACTACAATGAGCAGTTCTTC. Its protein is CASSLTGENYNEQFF.

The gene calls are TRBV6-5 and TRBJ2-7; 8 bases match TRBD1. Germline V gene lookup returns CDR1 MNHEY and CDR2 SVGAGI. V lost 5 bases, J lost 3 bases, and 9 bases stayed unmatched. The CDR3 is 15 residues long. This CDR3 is CASSGKGQGGYEQYF. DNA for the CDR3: TGTGCCAGCAGTGGTAAAGGACAGGGCGGCTACGAGCAGTACTTC.

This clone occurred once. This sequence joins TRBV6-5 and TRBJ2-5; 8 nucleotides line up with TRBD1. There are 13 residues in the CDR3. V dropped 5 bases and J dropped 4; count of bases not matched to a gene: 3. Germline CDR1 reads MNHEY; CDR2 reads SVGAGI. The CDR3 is CASSQQGGETQYF. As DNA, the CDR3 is TGTGCCAGCAGTCAACAGGGGGGAGAGACCCAGTACTTC.

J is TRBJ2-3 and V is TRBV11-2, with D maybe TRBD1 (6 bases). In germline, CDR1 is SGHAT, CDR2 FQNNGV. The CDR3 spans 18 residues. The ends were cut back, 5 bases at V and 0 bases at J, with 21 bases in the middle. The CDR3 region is CASSLIRWSGVSTDTQYF. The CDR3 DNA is TGTGCCAGCAGCCTTATAAGGTGGTCAGGGGTTAGCACAGATACGCAGTATTTT.

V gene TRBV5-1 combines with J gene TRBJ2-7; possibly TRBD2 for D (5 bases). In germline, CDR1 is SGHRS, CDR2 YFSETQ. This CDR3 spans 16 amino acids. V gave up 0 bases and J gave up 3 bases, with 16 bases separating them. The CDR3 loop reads CASSLELVKKGYEQYF. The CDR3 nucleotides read TGCGCCAGCAGCTTGGAACTAGTTAAGAAAGGCTACGAGCAGTACTTC.

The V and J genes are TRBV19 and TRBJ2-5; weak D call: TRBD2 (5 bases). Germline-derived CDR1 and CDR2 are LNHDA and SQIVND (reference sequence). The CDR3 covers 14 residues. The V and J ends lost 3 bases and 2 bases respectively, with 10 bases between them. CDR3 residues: CASSIGGLQETQYF. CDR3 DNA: TGTGCCAGTAGTATCGGAGGTTTACAAGAGACCCAGTACTTC. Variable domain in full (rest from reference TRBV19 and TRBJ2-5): DGGITQSPKYLFRKEGQNVTLSCEQNLNHDAMYWYRQDPGQGLRLIYYSQIVNDFQKGDIAEGYSVSREKKESFPLTVTSAQKNPTAFYLCASSIGGLQETQYFGPGTRLLVL.

The CDR3 protein is CASSVQGNTGELFF. In DNA, the CDR3 is TGTGCCAGCAGCGTACAGGGGAACACCGGGGAGCTGTTTTTT. The chain has TRBV9 and TRBJ2-2, with a tentative D call TRBD1 (5 bases). Germline lookup yields CDR1 SGDLS and CDR2 YYNGEE. V lost 1 base and J lost 1, with 5 bases in between. The CDR3 is 14 amino acids.

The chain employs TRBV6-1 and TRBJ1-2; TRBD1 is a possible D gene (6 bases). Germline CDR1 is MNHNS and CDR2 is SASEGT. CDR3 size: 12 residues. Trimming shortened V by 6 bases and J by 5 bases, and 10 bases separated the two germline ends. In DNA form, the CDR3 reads TGTGCCAGCAGCCCTACAGGGTATGGCTACACCTTC. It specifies CASSPTGYGYTF.

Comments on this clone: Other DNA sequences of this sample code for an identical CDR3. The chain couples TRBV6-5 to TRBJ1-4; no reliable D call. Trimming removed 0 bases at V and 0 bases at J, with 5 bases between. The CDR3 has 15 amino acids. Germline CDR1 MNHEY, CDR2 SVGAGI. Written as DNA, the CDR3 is TGTGCCAGCAGTTACTCATCTTCAACTAATGAAAAACTGTTTTTT. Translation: CASSYSSSTNEKLFF.

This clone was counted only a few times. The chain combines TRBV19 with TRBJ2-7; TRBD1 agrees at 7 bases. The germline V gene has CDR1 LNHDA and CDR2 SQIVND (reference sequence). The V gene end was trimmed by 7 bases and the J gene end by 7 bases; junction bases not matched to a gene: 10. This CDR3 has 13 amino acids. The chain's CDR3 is CASTGTDLREQYF. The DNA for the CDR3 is TGTGCCAGTACCGGGACAGATCTACGGGAGCAGTACTTC. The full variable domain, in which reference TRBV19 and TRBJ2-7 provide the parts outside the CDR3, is DGGITQSPKYLFRKEGQNVTLSCEQNLNHDAMYWYRQDPGQGLRLIYYSQIVNDFQKGDIAEGYSVSREKKESFPLTVTSAQKNPTAFYLCASTGTDLREQYFGPGTRLTVT.

The CDR3 nucleotides are TGTGCCAGTAGTCCATGGGGGGAACCAAGTGGGGAGACCCAGTACTTC. It specifies CASSPWGEPSGETQYF. The chain is built from TRBV19 and TRBJ2-5, with D possibly being TRBD2 (6 bases). The CDR3 length is 16 residues. CDR1 is LNHDA and CDR2 is SQIVND in the germline V gene (reference sequence). The V gene lost 5 bases and the J gene lost 5 bases, with 21 bases spanning the gap.

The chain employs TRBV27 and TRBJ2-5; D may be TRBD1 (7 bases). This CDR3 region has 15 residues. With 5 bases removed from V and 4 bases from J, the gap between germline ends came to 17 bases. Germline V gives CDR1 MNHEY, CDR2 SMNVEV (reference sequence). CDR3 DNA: TGTGCCAGCAGTCCTAGGGGGCTCGGGAGAGAGACCCAGTACTTC. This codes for CASSPRGLGRETQYF.

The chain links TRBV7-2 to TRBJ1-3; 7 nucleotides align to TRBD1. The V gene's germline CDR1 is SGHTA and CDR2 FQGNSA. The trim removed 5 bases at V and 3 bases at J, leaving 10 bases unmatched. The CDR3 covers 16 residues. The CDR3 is CASSPRQGVVGNTIYF. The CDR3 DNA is TGTGCCAGCAGCCCCCGGCAGGGGGTGGTTGGAAACACCATATATTTT.

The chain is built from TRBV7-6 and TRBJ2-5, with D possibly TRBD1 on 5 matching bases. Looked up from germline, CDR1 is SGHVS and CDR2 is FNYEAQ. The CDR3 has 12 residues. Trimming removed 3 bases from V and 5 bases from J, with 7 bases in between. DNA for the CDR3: TGTGCCAGCAGCTTGAAGGGGGAGACCCAGTACTTC. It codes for CASSLKGETQYF.

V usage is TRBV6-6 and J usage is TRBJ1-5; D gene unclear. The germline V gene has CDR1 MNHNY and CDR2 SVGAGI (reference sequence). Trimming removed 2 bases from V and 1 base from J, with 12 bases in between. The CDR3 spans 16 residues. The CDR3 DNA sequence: TGTGCCAGCAGTTACACAACAGTCGCCAGCAATCAGCCCCAGCATTTT. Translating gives CASSYTTVASNQPQHF.

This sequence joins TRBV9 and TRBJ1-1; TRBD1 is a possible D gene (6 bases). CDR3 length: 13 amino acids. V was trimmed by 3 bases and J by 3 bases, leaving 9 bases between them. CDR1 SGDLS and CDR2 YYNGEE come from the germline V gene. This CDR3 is CASSEGGDTEAFF. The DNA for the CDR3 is TGTGCCAGCAGCGAGGGGGGGGACACTGAAGCTTTCTTT.

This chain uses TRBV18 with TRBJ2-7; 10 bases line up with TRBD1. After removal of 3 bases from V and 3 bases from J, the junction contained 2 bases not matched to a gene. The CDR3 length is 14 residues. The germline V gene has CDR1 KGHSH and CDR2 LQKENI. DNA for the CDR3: TGTGCCAGCTCACCGAGGACAGGGGGCTACGAGCAGTACTTC. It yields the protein CASSPRTGGYEQYF.

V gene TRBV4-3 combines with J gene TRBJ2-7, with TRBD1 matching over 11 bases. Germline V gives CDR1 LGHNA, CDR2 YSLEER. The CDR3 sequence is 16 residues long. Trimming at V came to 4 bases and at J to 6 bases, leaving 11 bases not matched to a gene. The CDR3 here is CASSPGLPGQGGEQYF. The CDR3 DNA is TGCGCCAGCAGCCCTGGCTTGCCGGGACAGGGGGGCGAGCAGTACTTC.

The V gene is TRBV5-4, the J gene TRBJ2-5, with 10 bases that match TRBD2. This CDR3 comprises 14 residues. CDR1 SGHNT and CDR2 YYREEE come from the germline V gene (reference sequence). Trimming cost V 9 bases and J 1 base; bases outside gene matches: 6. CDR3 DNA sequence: TGTGCCACCCGGACTAGCGGACCCCAAGAGACCCAGTACTTC. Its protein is CATRTSGPQETQYF. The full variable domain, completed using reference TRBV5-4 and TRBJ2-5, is ETGVTQSPTHLIKTRGQQVTLRCSSQSGHNTVSWYQQALGQGPQFIFQYYREEENGRGNFPPRFSGLQFPNYSSELNVNALELDDSALYLCATRTSGPQETQYFGPGTRLLVL.

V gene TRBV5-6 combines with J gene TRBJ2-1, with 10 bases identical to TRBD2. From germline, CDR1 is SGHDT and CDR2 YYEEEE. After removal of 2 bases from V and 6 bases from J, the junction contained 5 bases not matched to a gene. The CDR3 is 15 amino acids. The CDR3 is CASSFSGGAINEQFF. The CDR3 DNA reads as TGTGCCAGCAGCTTCAGCGGGGGGGCAATCAATGAGCAGTTCTTC.

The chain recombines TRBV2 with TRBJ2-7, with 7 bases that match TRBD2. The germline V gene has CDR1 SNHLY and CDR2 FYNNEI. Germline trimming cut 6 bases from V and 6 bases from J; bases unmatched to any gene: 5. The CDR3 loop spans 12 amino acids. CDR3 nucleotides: TGTGCCAGCAGGATATCGGGGGGCGAGCAGTACTTC. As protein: CASRISGGEQYF.

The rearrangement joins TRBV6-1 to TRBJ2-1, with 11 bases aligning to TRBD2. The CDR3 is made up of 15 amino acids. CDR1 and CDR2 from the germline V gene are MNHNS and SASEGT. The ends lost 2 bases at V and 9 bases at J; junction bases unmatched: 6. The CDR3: CASSELLAGVGEQFF. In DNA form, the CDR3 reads TGTGCCAGCAGTGAATTACTAGCGGGGGTAGGTGAGCAGTTCTTC.

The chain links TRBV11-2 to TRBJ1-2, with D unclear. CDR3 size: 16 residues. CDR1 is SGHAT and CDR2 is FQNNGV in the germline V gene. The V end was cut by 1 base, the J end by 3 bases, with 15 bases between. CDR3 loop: CASSLGGWLRDYGYTF. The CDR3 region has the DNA TGTGCCAGCAGCTTAGGAGGGTGGTTGCGGGACTATGGCTACACCTTC.

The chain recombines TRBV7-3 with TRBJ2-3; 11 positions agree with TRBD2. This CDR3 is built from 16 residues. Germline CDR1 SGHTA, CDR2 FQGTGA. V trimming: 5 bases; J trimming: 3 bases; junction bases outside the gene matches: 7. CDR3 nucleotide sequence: TGTGCCAGCAGCCTGGGGCTAGCGGGGGGTACAGATACGCAGTATTTT. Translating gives CASSLGLAGGTDTQYF.

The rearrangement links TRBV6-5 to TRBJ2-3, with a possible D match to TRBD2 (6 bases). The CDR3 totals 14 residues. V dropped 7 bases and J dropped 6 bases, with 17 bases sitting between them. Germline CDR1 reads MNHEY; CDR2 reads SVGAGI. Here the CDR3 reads CASTPRGGGDTQYF. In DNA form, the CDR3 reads TGTGCCAGCACCCCGAGGGGTGGGGGGGATACGCAGTATTTT.

CDR3 nucleotides: TGTGCCAGCAGTGAAGCGCCAGGTGTCTGGGAGGCCTACACCTTC. Translating it yields CASSEAPGVWEAYTF. This chain links TRBV6-1 with TRBJ1-2; D remains unclear. There are 15 residues in the CDR3. Per the germline V gene, CDR1 is MNHNS and CDR2 is SASEGT. Trimming shortened V by 0 bases and J by 10 bases, and 18 bases separated the two germline ends.

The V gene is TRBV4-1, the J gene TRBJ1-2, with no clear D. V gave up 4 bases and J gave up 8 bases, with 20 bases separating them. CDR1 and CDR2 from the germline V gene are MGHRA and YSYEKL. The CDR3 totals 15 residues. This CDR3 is CASSPLNGDTMGYTF. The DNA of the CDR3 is TGCGCCAGCAGCCCTCTAAACGGGGATACTATGGGCTACACCTTC.

CDR3 bases: TGTGCCAGTAGTATAGCCGGAGTCGGACAGTTCAATCAGCCCCAGCATTTT. This gives the protein CASSIAGVGQFNQPQHF. V is TRBV19 and J is TRBJ1-5; the D gene is possibly TRBD1 (6 bases). This CDR3 is 17 amino acids long. V lost 1 base, J lost 3 bases, and 16 bases lay in between. Germline CDR1 is LNHDA and CDR2 is SQIVND (reference sequence). The full variable domain, rest sourced from reference TRBV19 and TRBJ1-5, is DGGITQSPKYLFRKEGQNVTLSCEQNLNHDAMYWYRQDPGQGLRLIYYSQIVNDFQKGDIAEGYSVSREKKESFPLTVTSAQKNPTAFYLCASSIAGVGQFNQPQHFGDGTRLSIL.

CDR3 region: CASTVPGQGGEQYF. The DNA of the CDR3 is TGTGCCAGTACGGTTCCGGGACAGGGAGGCGAGCAGTACTTC. J is TRBJ2-7 and V is TRBV19, with 9 bases matching TRBD1. CDR3 length equals 14 residues. CDR1 and CDR2 from the germline V gene are LNHDA and SQIVND (reference sequence). J lost 6 bases, V lost 7 bases, and 10 bases had no gene match.

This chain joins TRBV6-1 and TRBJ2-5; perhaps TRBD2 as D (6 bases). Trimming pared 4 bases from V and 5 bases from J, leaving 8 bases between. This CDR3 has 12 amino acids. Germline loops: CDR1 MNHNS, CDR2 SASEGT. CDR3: CASSALAETQYF. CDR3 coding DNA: TGTGCCAGCAGTGCCCTAGCGGAGACCCAGTACTTC.

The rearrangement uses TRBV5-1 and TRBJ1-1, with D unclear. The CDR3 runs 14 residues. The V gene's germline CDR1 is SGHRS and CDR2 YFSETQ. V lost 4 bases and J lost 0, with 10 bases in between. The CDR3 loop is CASSLQTVNTEAFF. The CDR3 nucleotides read TGCGCCAGCAGCCTCCAAACAGTGAACACTGAAGCTTTCTTT.